What follows describes a single TCR beta chain. Its specificity is unknown. Germline CDR1 and CDR2: MNHEY and SMNVEV (reference sequence). The V gene lost 3 bases and the J gene lost 2 bases, with 11 bases spanning the gap. CDR3 size: 15 residues. These data come from a study of T cells after yellow fever vaccination. Study-wide points: Overlap between CD4 and CD8 compartments was detected for a small share of clonotypes.

TCRdb reanalysed the 5' RACE reads using MiXCR and keeps one entry per CDR3 protein. The table includes hundreds of thousands of distinct CDR3 sequences, around a sixth detected once. Material: PBMCs, obtained before the yellow fever booster vaccination. This TCR came from a man younger than 35 who received the YFV17D yellow fever vaccine. The rearrangement uses TRBV27 and TRBJ1-3, with a possible D match to TRBD1 (5 bases). CDR3 in DNA: TGTGCCAGCAGTTTTTCAGGGTTAGCTGGAAACACCATATATTTT. This translates into CASSFSGLAGNTIYF.